The 27 T cell receptor beta chains below come from one sample, sequenced in a study of T cell changes during pregnancy in multiple sclerosis. Profiling relied on immunoSEQ multiplex PCR, and the TCRdb table lists in-frame clones only, not all of them. The data hold about 36,000 clones, with 91% observed a single time. The material sequenced was CD4+ T cells from peripheral blood mononuclear cells, taken in the second trimester of pregnancy. The receptor source for this set is a female donor in good health, enrolled as a control in a pregnancy study.

The V gene is TRBV19, the J gene TRBJ2-1; no firm D call. CDR1 and CDR2 (germline): LNHDA, SQIVND (reference sequence). V was cut by 5 bases and J by 3 bases, with 17 bases left in between. The length of the CDR3 is 16 residues. The CDR3: CASSWAFQVNYNEQFF. The CDR3 DNA sequence: TGTGCCAGTAGTTGGGCCTTCCAAGTCAACTACAATGAGCAGTTCTTC.

This chain uses TRBV5-1 with TRBJ2-3, with 7 bases that match TRBD1. The trim removed 4 bases at V and 4 bases at J, leaving 6 bases unmatched. CDR1 and CDR2 from the germline V gene are SGHRS and YFSETQ. There are 14 residues in the CDR3. The CDR3 DNA is TGCGCCAGCAGCGACGACAGGGCCGCAGATACGCAGTATTTT. As protein: CASSDDRAADTQYF.

The genes are TRBV10-3 and TRBJ1-2, with 7 bases lining up with TRBD1. CDR3 size: 15 residues. CDR1 is ENHRY and CDR2 is SYGVKD in the germline V gene. V lost 5 bases, J lost 0 bases, and 6 bases stayed unmatched. CDR3 sequence (DNA): TGTGCCATCAGTAGTGACAGGGCTACTAACTATGGCTACACCTTC. It codes for CAISSDRATNYGYTF.

The V and J genes are TRBV6-5 and TRBJ1-1; TRBD1 matches at 7 bases. This CDR3 region has 16 residues. The V gene end was trimmed by 0 bases and the J gene end by 6 bases; junction bases not matched to a gene: 10. Per the germline V gene, CDR1 is MNHEY and CDR2 is SVGAGI. The CDR3 loop is CASSYSNPTGRSEAFF. The CDR3 DNA is TGTGCCAGCAGTTACTCGAACCCGACAGGGAGGTCTGAAGCTTTCTTT.

This clone was seen once. The DNA for the CDR3 is TGTGCCAGCAGAGCGGATTCAAGCACAGATACGCAGTATTTT. Protein: CASRADSSTDTQYF. V and J are TRBV7-6 and TRBJ2-3; D perhaps matches TRBD2 (5 bases). Deletions cut 6 bases from V and 0 bases from J, with 10 bases between. CDR3 length: 14 residues. Germline lookup yields CDR1 SGHVS and CDR2 FNYEAQ.

The chain joins TRBV18 to TRBJ1-1; 7 bases agree with TRBD1. V lost 4 bases, J lost 1 base, and 0 bases stayed unmatched. This CDR3 spans 13 amino acids. Germline CDR1 is KGHSH and CDR2 is LQKENI. The DNA for the CDR3 is TGTGCCAGCTCACGGGACAGGAACACTGAAGCTTTCTTT. This sequence encodes CASSRDRNTEAFF.

The chain recombines TRBV5-4 with TRBJ1-1, with D possibly being TRBD1 (6 bases). V lost 0 bases and J lost 6, with 12 bases in between. Germline CDR1 is SGHNT and CDR2 is YYREEE (reference sequence). The CDR3 totals 14 residues. CDR3: CASSLDRDIAEAFF. The CDR3 nucleotides are TGTGCCAGCAGCTTGGACAGGGATATCGCTGAAGCTTTCTTT. Using reference TRBV5-4 and TRBJ1-1 for the parts outside the CDR3, the full variable domain is ETGVTQSPTHLIKTRGQQVTLRCSSQSGHNTVSWYQQALGQGPQFIFQYYREEENGRGNFPPRFSGLQFPNYSSELNVNALELDDSALYLCASSLDRDIAEAFFGQGTRLTVV.

This chain uses TRBV7-2 with TRBJ2-2; D gene uncertain. CDR3 length: 13 amino acids. V lost 5 bases to trimming and J lost 6 bases, with 10 bases between them. CDR1 SGHTA and CDR2 FQGNSA come from the germline V gene. CDR3: CASSARLAGELFF. CDR3 nucleotides: TGTGCCAGCAGCGCCCGTCTAGCCGGGGAGCTGTTTTTT. Together with reference TRBV7-2 and TRBJ2-2, the CDR3 gives the full variable domain: GAGVSQSPSNKVTEKGKDVELRCDPISGHTALYWYRQSLGQGLEFLIYFQGNSAPDKSGLPSDRFSAERTGGSVSTLTIQRTQQEDSAVYLCASSARLAGELFFGEGSRLTVL.

This chain connects TRBV5-4 to TRBJ1-1; TRBD1 aligns across 8 bases. In germline, CDR1 is SGHNT, CDR2 YYREEE (reference sequence). After removal of 4 bases from V and 3 bases from J, the junction contained 11 bases not matched to a gene. This CDR3 is 16 amino acids long. CDR3 sequence: CASSRGQGRTYTEAFF. The CDR3 coding sequence is TGTGCCAGCAGCCGAGGACAGGGCCGAACCTACACTGAAGCTTTCTTT.

This chain joins TRBV7-2 and TRBJ2-7; the match to TRBD2 covers 10 bases. Germline V CDR1 and CDR2: SGHTA, FQGNSA. There are 16 residues in the CDR3. Trimming removed 1 base from V and 6 bases from J; junction bases left unmatched: 9. In DNA form, the CDR3 reads TGTGCCAGCAGCTTAGATGCCACTAGCGGGATTCCCGAGCAGTACTTC. Amino acids: CASSLDATSGIPEQYF. Looking up the rest from reference TRBV7-2 and TRBJ2-7 gives the full variable domain: GAGVSQSPSNKVTEKGKDVELRCDPISGHTALYWYRQSLGQGLEFLIYFQGNSAPDKSGLPSDRFSAERTGGSVSTLTIQRTQQEDSAVYLCASSLDATSGIPEQYFGPGTRLTVT.

The J gene is TRBJ2-6, the V gene TRBV19; 11 nucleotides align to TRBD1. CDR3 length: 20 amino acids. V trimming: 2 bases; J trimming: 0 bases; junction bases outside the gene matches: 9. Germline V gene data show CDR1 as LNHDA and CDR2 as SQIVND (reference sequence). CDR3 loop: CASSISPGTGGGSGANVLTF. The CDR3 DNA follows: TGTGCCAGTAGTATATCCCCCGGGACAGGGGGAGGCTCTGGGGCCAACGTCCTGACTTTC.

V usage is TRBV7-9 and J usage is TRBJ2-5, with a weak D call TRBD1 (6 bases). Germline values: CDR1 SEHNR, CDR2 FQNEAQ (reference sequence). The V end lost 5 bases, the J end lost 4 bases, and 20 bases lay between the germline ends. This CDR3 is 16 amino acids long. CDR3 sequence reads: CASSPHRVMVGETQYF. CDR3 DNA: TGTGCCAGCAGCCCTCACAGGGTAATGGTGGGAGAGACCCAGTACTTC.

This chain links TRBV5-8 with TRBJ2-3, with 10 bases aligning to TRBD2. V lost 5 bases, J lost 2 bases, and 5 bases stayed unmatched. The CDR3 is made up of 15 amino acids. Looked up from germline, CDR1 is SGHTS and CDR2 is YDEGEE. The CDR3, as DNA: TGTGCCAGCAGTTATCTAGCGGGAGCCACAGATACGCAGTATTTT. This codes for CASSYLAGATDTQYF. The full variable domain, its missing parts supplied by reference TRBV5-8 and TRBJ2-3, is EAGVTQSPTHLIKTRGQQATLRCSPISGHTSVYWYQQALGLGLQFLLWYDEGEERNRGNFPPRFSGRQFPNYSSELNVNALELEDSALYLCASSYLAGATDTQYFGPGTRLTVL.

The V call is TRBV5-1, the J call TRBJ1-3; the D gene is possibly TRBD1 (6 bases). V gave up 4 bases and J gave up 0 bases, with 14 bases separating them. The CDR3 loop spans 16 amino acids. CDR1 SGHRS and CDR2 YFSETQ come from the germline V gene. CDR3 sequence (DNA): TGCGCCAGCAGCCCGAAGGACAGTCGCTCTGGAAACACCATATATTTT. Translated: CASSPKDSRSGNTIYF.

The rearrangement links TRBV12-5 to TRBJ2-3, with D possibly being TRBD2 (6 bases). This CDR3 contains 16 residues. Germline values: CDR1 LGHNT, CDR2 FRNRAP. V was trimmed by 7 bases and J by 4 bases, leaving 21 bases between them. The CDR3 loop is CASEQGRSRHADTQYF. The CDR3 coding sequence is TGTGCTAGTGAACAAGGGAGGAGTCGGCACGCAGATACGCAGTATTTT. The full variable domain, in which reference TRBV12-5 and TRBJ2-3 provide the parts outside the CDR3, is DARVTQTPRHKVTEMGQEVTMRCQPILGHNTVFWYRQTMMQGLELLAYFRNRAPLDDSGMPKDRFSAEMPDATLATLKIQPSEPRDSAVYFCASEQGRSRHADTQYFGPGTRLTVL.

The chain carries TRBV19 and TRBJ2-5; 11 nucleotides align to TRBD1. The CDR3 contains 14 residues. Germline V gene data show CDR1 as LNHDA and CDR2 as SQIVND (reference sequence). V shed 5 bases, J shed 4 bases, and the junction held 3 bases outside the gene matches. The CDR3 reads CASSAGQGAETQYF. CDR3 nucleotide sequence: TGTGCCAGTAGTGCCGGACAGGGGGCAGAGACCCAGTACTTC.

In the case of this clone: The identical CDR3 is also encoded by other nucleotide sequences in the sample. The chain couples TRBV7-2 to TRBJ1-5, with D possibly TRBD1 on 5 matching bases. This CDR3 region has 13 residues. V was trimmed by 2 bases and J by 4 bases, leaving 6 bases between them. Germline V CDR1 and CDR2: SGHTA, FQGNSA. In nucleotides, the CDR3 is TGTGCCAGCAGCTTACGGGGGAATCAGCCCCAGCATTTT. It is translated as CASSLRGNQPQHF.

This chain links TRBV7-2 with TRBJ1-2; D ambiguous. Germline lookup yields CDR1 SGHTA and CDR2 FQGNSA. Trimming pared 0 bases from V and 4 bases from J, leaving 12 bases between. The CDR3 loop spans 15 amino acids. The chain's CDR3 is CASSLARKGAYGYTF. The CDR3 bases are TGTGCCAGCAGCTTAGCGCGAAAGGGAGCCTATGGCTACACCTTC.

The chain recombines TRBV28 with TRBJ2-3; D remains unclear. The CDR3 extends over 15 amino acids. CDR1 and CDR2 from the germline V gene are MDHEN and SYDVKM. Trimming took 8 bases from V and 2 from J, leaving 17 bases between them. The CDR3 DNA follows: TGTGCCAGCGGCCGCGTGGAGTGGATCACAGATACGCAGTATTTT. The encoded protein is CASGRVEWITDTQYF. Looking up the rest from reference TRBV28 and TRBJ2-3 gives the full variable domain: DVKVTQSSRYLVKRTGEKVFLECVQDMDHENMFWYRQDPGLGLRLIYFSYDVKMKEKGDIPEGYSVSREKKERFSLILESASTNQTSMYLCASGRVEWITDTQYFGPGTRLTVL.

The chain joins TRBV28 to TRBJ1-1, with D possibly being TRBD1 (5 bases). The V and J ends lost 8 bases and 13 bases respectively, with 23 bases between them. This CDR3 contains 13 residues. CDR1 is MDHEN and CDR2 is SYDVKM in the germline V gene. The CDR3 reads CASGQSLGSSGFF. The CDR3 DNA reads TGTGCCAGCGGACAATCTTTAGGCTCTTCGGGTTTCTTT.

The gene calls are TRBV11-2 and TRBJ1-3; 8 bases are a match to TRBD1. Germline trimming cut 4 bases from V and 3 bases from J; bases unmatched to any gene: 5. Germline CDR1 SGHAT, CDR2 FQNNGV. CDR3 length: 15 amino acids. In nucleotides, the CDR3 is TGTGCCAGCAGCTCCAGGGGGCTCGGTGGAAACACCATATATTTT. Its translation: CASSSRGLGGNTIYF.

The chain employs TRBV6-1 and TRBJ2-7; a weak D match, TRBD2 (6 bases). Germline CDR1 MNHNS, CDR2 SASEGT. V lost 7 bases, J lost 0 bases, and 7 bases lay in between. This CDR3 spans 12 amino acids. The CDR3 DNA reads as TGTGCCAGCATGGGGGGCTCCTACGAGCAGTACTTC. This encodes CASMGGSYEQYF.

This chain joins TRBV5-1 and TRBJ2-7; TRBD2 might be the D (6 bases). The V end was cut by 3 bases, the J end by 5 bases, with 12 bases between. This CDR3 contains 13 residues. Looked up from germline, CDR1 is SGHRS and CDR2 is YFSETQ. This chain's CDR3 is CASSSRTIDEQYF. CDR3 coding DNA: TGCGCCAGCAGCTCAAGGACTATTGACGAGCAGTACTTC.

The chain joins TRBV2 to TRBJ2-7; D perhaps matches TRBD1 (7 bases). Trimming cost V 10 bases and J 2 bases, with 18 bases left between them. The CDR3 is 14 residues long. Germline assignment: CDR1 SNHLY and CDR2 FYNNEI. CDR3 nucleotides: TGTGCCACCATTACAGGGGACTCAACCTACGAGCAGTACTTC. Translating gives CATITGDSTYEQYF.

This clone has only one observation. The V gene is TRBV11-3, the J gene TRBJ1-1, with 9 bases lining up with TRBD1. Germline V CDR1 and CDR2: SGHNT, YENEEA. CDR3 size: 15 residues. The V gene end was trimmed by 5 bases and the J gene end by 0 bases; junction bases not matched to a gene: 4. The DNA for the CDR3 is TGTGCCAGCAGCCCAGGGACAGGGCTGAACACTGAAGCTTTCTTT. This gives the protein CASSPGTGLNTEAFF.

This clone is a singleton in its sample. CDR3 sequence (DNA): TGTGCCAGCTCTCTCACATGGAACACTGAAGCTTTCTTT. As protein: CASSLTWNTEAFF. This chain connects TRBV18 to TRBJ1-1; no reliable D call. Germline V gene data show CDR1 as KGHSH and CDR2 as LQKENI. Trimming left V 6 bases short and J 1 base short, with 9 bases between. This CDR3 has 13 residues. Filled out from reference TRBV18 and TRBJ1-1, the complete variable domain reads NAGVMQNPRHLVRRRGQEARLRCSPMKGHSHVYWYRQLPEEGLKFMVYLQKENIIDESGMPKERFSAEFPKEGPSILRIQQVVRGDSAAYFCASSLTWNTEAFFGQGTRLTVV.

The chain has TRBV18 and TRBJ1-1; D is perhaps TRBD1 (5 bases). Trimming pared 3 bases from V and 2 bases from J, leaving 22 bases between. Germline V gene data show CDR1 as KGHSH and CDR2 as LQKENI. This CDR3 has 18 amino acids. The CDR3 DNA reads as TGTGCCAGCTCACCTCTCCCGGGACCGGGAGGGAGTAACACTGAAGCTTTCTTT. Translation: CASSPLPGPGGSNTEAFF.